The source of this T cell receptor beta chain is a study of tumor and adjacent non-tumor tissue in lung cancer. The template was RNA from unsorted bulk tissue. Three rounds of nested PCR, following a modified ARM-PCR protocol, produced the TCRbeta library. Each CDR3 protein gets one entry after TCRdb re-called the multiplex PCR reads with MiXCR. Among fewer than 80,000 distinct CDR3 sequences listed, around 70% were seen once. Germline CDR1 reads LGHNA; CDR2 reads YNFKEQ. The CDR3 totals 14 residues. With respect to this clonotype: An end of the junction differs from the germline gene, which may be a read error.

The origin of this receptor is a woman between 65 and 79 years old with non-small cell lung cancer. The sequenced sample consisted of lung tumor tissue. The J gene is TRBJ2-1, the V gene TRBV4-2; 8 bases are shared with TRBD1. The CDR3: CASSQAAGGVEQFF. Here the CDR3 DNA reads TGTGCAAGCAGCCAAGCAGCAGGGGGCGTGGAGCAGTTCTTC.